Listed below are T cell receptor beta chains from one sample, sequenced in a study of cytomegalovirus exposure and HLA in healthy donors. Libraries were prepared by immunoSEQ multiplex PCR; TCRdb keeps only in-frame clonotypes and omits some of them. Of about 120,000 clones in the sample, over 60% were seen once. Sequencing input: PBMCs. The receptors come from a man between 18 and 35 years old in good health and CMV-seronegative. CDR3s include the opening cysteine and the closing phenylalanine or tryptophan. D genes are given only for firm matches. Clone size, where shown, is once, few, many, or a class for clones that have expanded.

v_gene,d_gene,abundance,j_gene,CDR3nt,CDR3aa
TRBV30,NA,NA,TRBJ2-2,TGTGCCTGGGGCAGGGGCGGAAACACCGGGGAGCTGTTTTTT,CAWGRGGNTGELFF
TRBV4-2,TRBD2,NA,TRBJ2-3,TGTGCCAGCAGCCAAGGGGGGGGTGGGGCCAGCACAGATACGCAGTATTTT,CASSQGGGGASTDTQYF
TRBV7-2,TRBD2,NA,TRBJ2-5,TGTGCCAGCAGCGGGACTAGACGGCGGGAGACCCAGTACTTC,CASSGTRRRETQYF
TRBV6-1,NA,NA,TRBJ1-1,TGTGCCAGCAGACAGTCGAACACTGAAGCTTTCTTT,CASRQSNTEAFF
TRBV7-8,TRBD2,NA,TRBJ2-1,TGTGCCAGCAGCCCGCGGGAGGGTCTTGTCTATGAGCAGTTCTTC,CASSPREGLVYEQFF
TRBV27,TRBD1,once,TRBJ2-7,TGTGCCAGCAGAAGACAGGGGGTTGTTTACGAGCAGTACTTC,CASRRQGVVYEQYF
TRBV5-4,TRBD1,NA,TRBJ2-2,TGTGCCAGCAGCTTGGGGCACAGGGGTCAGGGCACCGGGGAGCTGTTTTTT,CASSLGHRGQGTGELFF
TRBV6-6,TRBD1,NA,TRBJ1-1,TGTGCCAGCAGTTCCCTGACAGGGATAACTGAAGCTTTCTTT,CASSSLTGITEAFF
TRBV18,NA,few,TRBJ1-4,TGTGCCAGCTCACCCGGGATGTCAACTAATGAAAAACTGTTTTTT,CASSPGMSTNEKLFF
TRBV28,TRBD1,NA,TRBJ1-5,TGTACCAGCAGTTCCCTGACAGGGGGGAATCAGCCCCAGCATTTT,CTSSSLTGGNQPQHF
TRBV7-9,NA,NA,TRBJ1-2,TGTGCCAGCACCAGGGCAGGGACTGGTGGCTACACCTTC,CASTRAGTGGYTF
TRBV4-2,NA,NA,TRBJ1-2,TGTGCCAGCAGCCAGCTTTCCCGCGCGGAGAACTATGGCTACACCTTC,CASSQLSRAENYGYTF
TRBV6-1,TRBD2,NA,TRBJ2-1,TGTGCCAGCAGTGAAGCGGTAGCGGGAGTCTACAATGAGCAGTTCTTC,CASSEAVAGVYNEQFF
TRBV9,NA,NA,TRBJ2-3,TGTGCCAGCAGCGGTAAGACGAGCGGGCGCACAGATACGCAGTATTTT,CASSGKTSGRTDTQYF
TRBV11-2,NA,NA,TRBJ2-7,TGTGCCAGCAGCTTAGAACCTATCTTCTACGAGCAGTACTTC,CASSLEPIFYEQYF
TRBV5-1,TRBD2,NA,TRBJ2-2,TGCGCCAGCGCGACTAGCGGGGTCACCGGGGAGCTGTTTTTT,CASATSGVTGELFF
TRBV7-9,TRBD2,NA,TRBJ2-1,TGTGCCAGCATGGGACTAGCGGGATTCAATGAGCAGTTCTTC,CASMGLAGFNEQFF
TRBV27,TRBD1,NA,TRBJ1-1,TGTGCCAGCAGTAAAATGACAGGGATCCCTGAAGCTTTCTTT,CASSKMTGIPEAFF
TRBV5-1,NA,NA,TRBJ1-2,TGCGCCAGCAGCTTGTCGGGAGGGGCTGGCTACACCTTC,CASSLSGGAGYTF